This T cell receptor beta chain was sequenced in a study of T cells in Graves' hyperthyroidism and ophthalmopathy. Details on this clonotype: The junction departs from germline at one end; a sequencing error may be responsible.

Amplified TCR beta CDR3 regions derived from RNA transcripts. TCR CDR3 regions were first amplified by RT-PCR with HTBI primers. TCRdb itself ran the multiplex PCR reads through MiXCR, one entry per CDR3 protein. Of 750,000 to 900,000 distinct CDR3 sequences listed, 38% are singletons. Source material: blood. This receptor was taken from a man aged 18 to 29 with Graves' hyperthyroidism.

The CDR3 reads CASSLDGTKANQPQHF. The CDR3 DNA is TGCGCCAGCAGCTTGGATGGGACTAAGGCAAATCAGCCCCAGCATTTT. The chain couples TRBV7-2 to TRBJ1-5; possibly TRBD1 for D (5 bases). Per the germline V gene, CDR1 is SGHTA and CDR2 is FQGNSA. The CDR3 is 16 residues long.